The next 23 T cell receptor beta chains were all read from a single sample in a study of blood T cell repertoires in COVID-19 (dated by TCRdb to about 2020). Library preparation was by the immunoSEQ multiplex PCR assay. TCRdb limited this immuneACCESS table to in-frame rearrangements with V and J called. A share of clones is missing; checked studies link under half to unresolved V genes, and the rest is unexplained. In all, the sample holds about 480,000 clones, and 89% of those were seen once. About 0.91% of the sample goes to the ten largest clones. The sequencing sample was made of peripheral blood. The receptors originated from a man younger than 35 with COVID-19, enrolled during active disease.

The chain combines TRBV4-1 with TRBJ2-1; D is undetermined. This CDR3 spans 13 amino acids. Trimming removed 0 bases at V and 8 bases at J, with 8 bases between. CDR1 MGHRA and CDR2 YSYEKL come from the germline V gene. CDR3 sequence reads: CASSQDQNDEQFF. The CDR3 DNA reads TGCGCCAGCAGCCAAGATCAGAACGATGAGCAGTTCTTC.

V is TRBV7-2 and J is TRBJ1-5; 7 bases map to TRBD1. The CDR3 loop spans 14 amino acids. In germline, CDR1 is SGHTA, CDR2 FQGNSA. The V gene end was trimmed by 5 bases and the J gene end by 7 bases; junction bases not matched to a gene: 8. CDR3 in DNA: TGTGCCAGCAGCCGGGACAGTTTTATCCAGCCCCAGCATTTT. Amino acids: CASSRDSFIQPQHF.

The rearrangement joins TRBV7-9 to TRBJ2-5; D is perhaps TRBD2 (6 bases). This CDR3 comprises 15 residues. V was shortened by 5 bases and J by 2 bases, with 15 bases between the two germline ends. Germline values: CDR1 SEHNR, CDR2 FQNEAQ (reference sequence). The CDR3 sequence: CASSQYAAGQETQYF. CDR3 DNA sequence: TGTGCCAGCAGCCAGTACGCTGCGGGGCAAGAGACCCAGTACTTC.

The chain links TRBV2 to TRBJ2-1, with TRBD2 identical over 11 bases. CDR3 length equals 18 residues. Germline CDR1 and CDR2: SNHLY and FYNNEI. V dropped 8 bases and J dropped 0; count of bases not matched to a gene: 12. CDR3 bases: TGTGCCAGCCACCCGGGACTAGCGGATCAGAGCTCCTACAATGAGCAGTTCTTC. Encoded protein: CASHPGLADQSSYNEQFF.

This clone has only one observation. The rearrangement uses TRBV5-1 and TRBJ2-5; the match to TRBD1 covers 7 bases. The CDR3 runs 15 residues. Germline CDR1 reads SGHRS; CDR2 reads YFSETQ. V lost 1 base and J lost 5; bases outside the gene matches: 8. The CDR3 protein is CASSLMAGGGETQYF. DNA of the CDR3: TGCGCCAGCAGCTTGATGGCAGGGGGTGGGGAGACCCAGTACTTC.

V gene TRBV4-1 combines with J gene TRBJ2-1; the D is unclear. The CDR3 runs to 17 residues. Germline V gene data show CDR1 as MGHRA and CDR2 as YSYEKL. The ends were cut back, 4 bases at V and 5 bases at J, with 21 bases in the middle. Written as DNA, the CDR3 is TGCGCCAGCAGCCTTCGAACGACAAGGATGGTTGACAATGAGCAGTTCTTC. It is translated as CASSLRTTRMVDNEQFF.

The chain is built from TRBV21-1 and TRBJ1-2; the table's D call, TRBD1, has no DNA check behind it. TRBV21-1 is labeled a pseudogene. CDR3 length: 16 amino acids. The CDR3 sequence: CASRWQGANNSYGYTF. CDR3 bases: TGTGCCAGCAGGTGGCAGGGGGCTAACAATTCCTATGGCTACACCTTC.

This chain connects TRBV7-9 to TRBJ2-1, with 11 bases lining up with TRBD1. This CDR3 has 15 residues. Germline V lookup: CDR1 SEHNR, CDR2 FQNEAQ (reference sequence). V shed 5 bases, J shed 5 bases, and the junction held 5 bases outside the gene matches. CDR3 loop: CASSPGQGAHNEQFF. CDR3 DNA sequence: TGTGCCAGCAGCCCCGGACAGGGGGCCCACAATGAGCAGTTCTTC.

The chain employs TRBV16 and TRBJ2-7; maybe TRBD2 (5 bases). The V end was cut by 0 bases, the J end by 0 bases, with 6 bases between. The CDR3 runs to 14 residues. Germline-derived CDR1 and CDR2 are KGHSY and FQNENV. The CDR3 region is CASSQSGSSYEQYF. Here the CDR3 DNA reads TGTGCCAGCAGCCAATCAGGGAGCTCCTACGAGCAGTACTTC.

The V call is TRBV14, the J call TRBJ2-1; 7 bases match TRBD2. This CDR3 is 16 amino acids long. V lost 0 bases and J lost 2; bases outside the gene matches: 4. Germline V CDR1 and CDR2: SGHDN, FVKESK. CDR3: CASSQEGGWTYNEQFF. The CDR3 region has the DNA TGTGCCAGCAGCCAAGAGGGAGGGTGGACCTACAATGAGCAGTTCTTC.

This chain connects TRBV19 to TRBJ2-1; 13 nucleotides match TRBD2. The CDR3 is made up of 15 amino acids. The V and J ends lost 5 bases and 6 bases, in that order; junction bases with no gene match: 4. Germline V gene sequence: CDR1 LNHDA, CDR2 SQIVND (reference sequence). In DNA, the CDR3 is TGTGCCAGTAGTTCCGGGACTAGCGGGACCAATGAGCAGTTCTTC. This sequence encodes CASSSGTSGTNEQFF.

This rearrangement joins TRBV7-9 to TRBJ2-7; tentatively, D is TRBD2 (7 bases). The V and J ends lost 6 bases and 0 bases respectively, with 15 bases between them. The germline V gene encodes CDR1 SEHNR and CDR2 FQNEAQ (reference sequence). The CDR3 consists of 15 residues. CDR3 coding DNA: TGTGCCAGCAGTGGGGGGGCTAGCAGCTCCTACGAGCAGTACTTC. Translating gives CASSGGASSSYEQYF.

For the CDR3, the DNA is TGCGCCAGCAGCCAAGAGACAGGGAAAGCTTTCTTT. It translates to CASSQETGKAFF. The chain couples TRBV5-1 to TRBJ1-1; TRBD1 agrees at 7 bases. With 4 bases clipped from V and 9 bases from J, the junction kept 6 bases outside the gene matches. Per the germline V gene, CDR1 is SGHRS and CDR2 is YFSETQ. This CDR3 has 12 residues. Variable domain in full (rest from reference TRBV5-1 and TRBJ1-1): KAGVTQTPRYLIKTRGQQVTLSCSPISGHRSVSWYQQTPGQGLQFLFEYFSETQRNKGNFPGRFSGRQFSNSRSEMNVSTLELGDSALYLCASSQETGKAFFGQGTRLTVV.

V usage is TRBV5-5 and J usage is TRBJ1-1; D is uncertain. The germline V gene encodes CDR1 SGHKS and CDR2 YYEKEE (reference sequence). This CDR3 spans 15 amino acids. Deletions cut 2 bases from V and 3 bases from J, with 14 bases between. For the CDR3, the DNA is TGTGCCAGCAGCTTTGGTGGCGGGATAGACACTGAAGCTTTCTTT. Amino acids: CASSFGGGIDTEAFF.

V gene TRBV18 combines with J gene TRBJ2-5; 7 nucleotides line up with TRBD2. The CDR3 spans 16 residues. The V segment lost 4 bases and the J segment 4 bases; nucleotides outside the gene matches: 12. CDR1 and CDR2 (germline): KGHSH, LQKENI. The CDR3 nucleotides read TGTGCCAGCTCACAAGCTAGCGGCCTCGGCGGAGAGACCCAGTACTTC. Amino acid sequence: CASSQASGLGGETQYF.

V is TRBV2 and J is TRBJ2-5; 9 bases agree with TRBD1. Unmatched junction bases numbered 12, after V lost 8 bases and J lost 5 bases. CDR3 length: 15 residues. Germline V gene lookup returns CDR1 SNHLY and CDR2 FYNNEI. The DNA of the CDR3 is TGTGCCAGCGACCCCGGGACAGGGAGGACCGAGACCCAGTACTTC. Protein sequence: CASDPGTGRTETQYF.

This sequence joins TRBV19 and TRBJ2-3; 11 bases align to TRBD2. CDR3 length: 18 amino acids. CDR1 and CDR2 (germline): LNHDA, SQIVND (reference sequence). The V and J ends lost 3 bases and 0 bases, in that order; junction bases with no gene match: 8. CDR3 sequence: CASSIGLAGGRSTDTQYF. Here the CDR3 DNA reads TGTGCCAGTAGTATTGGGCTAGCGGGAGGCCGGAGCACAGATACGCAGTATTTT.

V is TRBV21-1 and J is TRBJ1-5. TRBV21-1 is tagged as a pseudogene. The CDR3 covers 16 residues. CDR3 DNA: TGTGCCAGCAGCAACTCCCCCCGGGATTTGTTGAAGCCCCAGCATTTT. This encodes CASSNSPRDLLKPQHF.

V usage is TRBV7-3 and J usage is TRBJ1-5; weak D call: TRBD1 (6 bases). Trimming left V 5 bases short and J 2 bases short, with 16 bases between. Germline loops: CDR1 SGHTA, CDR2 FQGTGA. The CDR3 has 16 amino acids. Here the CDR3 reads CASSATGGAGNQPQHF. CDR3 in DNA: TGTGCCAGCAGCGCCACTGGGGGCGCGGGCAATCAGCCCCAGCATTTT.

The V and J genes are TRBV10-3 and TRBJ1-5; 9 bases agree with TRBD1. This CDR3 contains 17 residues. Germline assignment: CDR1 ENHRY and CDR2 SYGVKD. Trimming cost V 2 bases and J 1 base; bases outside gene matches: 6. CDR3 region: CAISEPGQGASNQPQHF. Written as DNA, the CDR3 is TGTGCCATCAGTGAGCCGGGACAGGGAGCGAGCAATCAGCCCCAGCATTTT.

The chain is built from TRBV4-1 and TRBJ2-7; TRBD1 aligns across 9 bases. The CDR3 sequence is 16 residues long. Germline lookup yields CDR1 MGHRA and CDR2 YSYEKL. J was trimmed by 3 bases and V by 4 bases; bases with no gene match: 10. The DNA for the CDR3 is TGCGCCAGCAGCCGGATCGGGACAGGGAGACTCTACGAGCAGTACTTC. Translating it yields CASSRIGTGRLYEQYF.

The chain links TRBV2 to TRBJ2-5; D unresolved. V lost 0 bases to trimming and J lost 4 bases, with 15 bases between them. CDR3 length: 16 amino acids. Germline V gives CDR1 SNHLY, CDR2 FYNNEI. This chain's CDR3 is CASSEASFWAAETQYF. DNA of the CDR3: TGTGCCAGCAGTGAAGCGAGTTTCTGGGCCGCAGAGACCCAGTACTTC.

The V gene is TRBV21-1, the J gene TRBJ2-2; the table calls TRBD1, which could not be checked here. TRBV21-1 is flagged as a pseudogene. CDR3 length equals 18 residues. For the CDR3, the DNA is TGTGCCAGCAGCAAAATACATCTGAAGGGGGCGAGCACCGGGGAGCTGTTTTTT. Its protein is CASSKIHLKGASTGELFF.